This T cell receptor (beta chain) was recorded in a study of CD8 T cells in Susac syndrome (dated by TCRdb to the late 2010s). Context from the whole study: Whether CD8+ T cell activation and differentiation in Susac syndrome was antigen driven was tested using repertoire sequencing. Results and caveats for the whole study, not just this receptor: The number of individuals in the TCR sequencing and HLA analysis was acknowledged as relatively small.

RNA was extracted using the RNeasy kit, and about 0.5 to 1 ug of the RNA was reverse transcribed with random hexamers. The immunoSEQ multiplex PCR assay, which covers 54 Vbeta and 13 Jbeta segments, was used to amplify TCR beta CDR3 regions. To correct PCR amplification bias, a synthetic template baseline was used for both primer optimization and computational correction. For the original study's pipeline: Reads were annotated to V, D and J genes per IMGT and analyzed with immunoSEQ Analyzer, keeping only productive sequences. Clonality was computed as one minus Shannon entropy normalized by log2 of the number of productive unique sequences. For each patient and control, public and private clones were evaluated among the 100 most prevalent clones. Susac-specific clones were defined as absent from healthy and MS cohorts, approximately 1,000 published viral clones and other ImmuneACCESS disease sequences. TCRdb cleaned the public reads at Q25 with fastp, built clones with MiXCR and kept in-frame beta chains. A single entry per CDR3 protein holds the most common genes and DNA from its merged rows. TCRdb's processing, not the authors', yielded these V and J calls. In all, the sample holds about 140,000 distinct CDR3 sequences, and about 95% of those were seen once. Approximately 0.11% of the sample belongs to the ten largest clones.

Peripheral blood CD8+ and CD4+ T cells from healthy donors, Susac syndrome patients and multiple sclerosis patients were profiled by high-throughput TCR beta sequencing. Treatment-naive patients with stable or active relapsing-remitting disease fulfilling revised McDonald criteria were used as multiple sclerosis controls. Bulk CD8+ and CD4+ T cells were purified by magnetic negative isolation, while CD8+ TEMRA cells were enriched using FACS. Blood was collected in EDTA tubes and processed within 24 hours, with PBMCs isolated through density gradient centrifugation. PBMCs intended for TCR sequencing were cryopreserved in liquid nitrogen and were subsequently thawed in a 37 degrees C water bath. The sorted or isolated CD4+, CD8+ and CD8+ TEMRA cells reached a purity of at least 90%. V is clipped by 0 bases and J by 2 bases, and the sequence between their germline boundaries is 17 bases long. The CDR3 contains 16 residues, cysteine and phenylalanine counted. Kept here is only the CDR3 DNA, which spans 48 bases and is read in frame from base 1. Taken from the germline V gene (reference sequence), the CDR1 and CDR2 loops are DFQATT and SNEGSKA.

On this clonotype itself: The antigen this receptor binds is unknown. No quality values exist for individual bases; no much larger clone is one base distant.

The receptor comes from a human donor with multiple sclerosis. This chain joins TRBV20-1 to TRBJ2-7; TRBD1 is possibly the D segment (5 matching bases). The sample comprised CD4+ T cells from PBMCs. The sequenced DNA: TGCAGTGCTAGAGATCAGGGCAGAAGTGTAACCTACGAGCAGTACTTC. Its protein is CSARDQGRSVTYEQYF.